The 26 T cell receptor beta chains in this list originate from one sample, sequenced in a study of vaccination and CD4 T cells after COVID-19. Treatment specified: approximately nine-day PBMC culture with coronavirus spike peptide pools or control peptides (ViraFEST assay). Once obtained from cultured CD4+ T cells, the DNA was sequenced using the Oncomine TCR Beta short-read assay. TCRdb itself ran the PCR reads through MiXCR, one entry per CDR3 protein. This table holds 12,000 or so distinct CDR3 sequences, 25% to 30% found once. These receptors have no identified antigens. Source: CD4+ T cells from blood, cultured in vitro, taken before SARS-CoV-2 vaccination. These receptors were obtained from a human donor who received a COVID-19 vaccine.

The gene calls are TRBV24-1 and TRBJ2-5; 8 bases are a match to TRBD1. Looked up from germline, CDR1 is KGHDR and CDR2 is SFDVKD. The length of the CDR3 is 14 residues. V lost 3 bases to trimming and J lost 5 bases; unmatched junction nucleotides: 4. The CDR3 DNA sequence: TGTGCCACCAGTGATGCCAGGGGGCTTGAGACCCAGTACTTC. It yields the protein CATSDARGLETQYF.

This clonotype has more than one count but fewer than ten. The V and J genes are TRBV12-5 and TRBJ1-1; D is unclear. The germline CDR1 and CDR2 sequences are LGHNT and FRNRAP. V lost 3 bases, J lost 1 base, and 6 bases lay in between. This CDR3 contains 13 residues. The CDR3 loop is CASGFKGNTEAFF. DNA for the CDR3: TGTGCTAGTGGTTTTAAGGGGAACACTGAAGCTTTCTTT.

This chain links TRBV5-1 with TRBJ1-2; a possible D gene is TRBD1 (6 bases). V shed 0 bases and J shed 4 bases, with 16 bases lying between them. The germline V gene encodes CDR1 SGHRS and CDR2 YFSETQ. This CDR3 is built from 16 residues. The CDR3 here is CASSLVGTRDTYGYTF. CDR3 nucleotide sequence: TGCGCCAGCAGCTTGGTGGGGACTCGGGACACCTATGGCTACACCTTC. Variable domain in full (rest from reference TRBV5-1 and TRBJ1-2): KAGVTQTPRYLIKTRGQQVTLSCSPISGHRSVSWYQQTPGQGLQFLFEYFSETQRNKGNFPGRFSGRQFSNSRSEMNVSTLELGDSALYLCASSLVGTRDTYGYTFGSGTRLTVV.

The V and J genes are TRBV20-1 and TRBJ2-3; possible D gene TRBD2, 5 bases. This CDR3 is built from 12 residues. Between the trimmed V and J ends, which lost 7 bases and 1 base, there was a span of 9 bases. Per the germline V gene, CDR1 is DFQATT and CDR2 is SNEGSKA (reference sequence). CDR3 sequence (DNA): TGCAGTGGTCGGGGTGGCACAGATACGCAGTATTTT. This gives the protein CSGRGGTDTQYF.

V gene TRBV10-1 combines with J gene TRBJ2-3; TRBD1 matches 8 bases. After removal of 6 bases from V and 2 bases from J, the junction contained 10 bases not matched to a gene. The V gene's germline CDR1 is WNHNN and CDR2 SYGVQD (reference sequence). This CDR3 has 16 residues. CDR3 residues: CASRDGQGGSTDTQYF. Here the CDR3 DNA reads TGCGCCAGCAGAGACGGACAGGGTGGTTCCACAGATACGCAGTATTTT.

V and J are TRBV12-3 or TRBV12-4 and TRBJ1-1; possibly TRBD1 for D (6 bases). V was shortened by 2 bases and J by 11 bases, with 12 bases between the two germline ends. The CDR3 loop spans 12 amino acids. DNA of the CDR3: TGTGCCAGCAGTTTAAACAGGGCCGTCGCTTTCTTT. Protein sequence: CASSLNRAVAFF.

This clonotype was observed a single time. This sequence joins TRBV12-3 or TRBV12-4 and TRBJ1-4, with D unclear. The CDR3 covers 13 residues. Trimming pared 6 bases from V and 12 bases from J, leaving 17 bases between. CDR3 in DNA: TGTGCCAGCAGGGGTTCGAGGCCCCTGGAACTGTTTTTT. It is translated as CASRGSRPLELFF.

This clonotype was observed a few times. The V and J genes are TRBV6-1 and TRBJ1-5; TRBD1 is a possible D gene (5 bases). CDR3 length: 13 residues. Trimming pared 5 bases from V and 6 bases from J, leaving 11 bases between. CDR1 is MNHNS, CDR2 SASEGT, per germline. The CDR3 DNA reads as TGTGCCAGCAGTACCCAGGGTGCTCAGCCCCAGCATTTT. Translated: CASSTQGAQPQHF.

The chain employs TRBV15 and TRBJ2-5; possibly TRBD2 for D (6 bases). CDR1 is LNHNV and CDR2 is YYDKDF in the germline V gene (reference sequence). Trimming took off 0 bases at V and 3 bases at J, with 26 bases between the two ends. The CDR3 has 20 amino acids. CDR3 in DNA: TGTGCCACCAGCAGAGAGGCTCCGCGTCGTCCGGGACTGGGGGAAGAGACCCAGTACTTC. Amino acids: CATSREAPRRPGLGEETQYF. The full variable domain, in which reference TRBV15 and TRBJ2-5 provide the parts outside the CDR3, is DAMVIQNPRYQVTQFGKPVTLSCSQTLNHNVMYWYQQKSSQAPKLLFHYYDKDFNNEADTPDNFQSRRPNTSFCFLDIRSPGLGDTAMYLCATSREAPRRPGLGEETQYFGPGTRLLVL.

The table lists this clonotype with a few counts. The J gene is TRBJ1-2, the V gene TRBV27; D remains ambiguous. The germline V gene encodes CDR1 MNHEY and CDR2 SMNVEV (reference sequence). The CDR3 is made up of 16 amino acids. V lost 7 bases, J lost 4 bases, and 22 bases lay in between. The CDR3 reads CASTPPRGGLGYGYTF. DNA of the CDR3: TGTGCCAGCACCCCCCCCCGGGGAGGGTTGGGCTATGGCTACACCTTC.

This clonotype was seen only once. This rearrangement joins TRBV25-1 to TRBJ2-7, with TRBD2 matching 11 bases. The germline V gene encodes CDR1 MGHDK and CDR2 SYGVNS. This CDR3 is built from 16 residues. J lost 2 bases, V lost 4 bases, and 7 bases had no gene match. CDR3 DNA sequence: TGTGCCAGCAGTGGAGGACTAGCGGGTGCTACCTACGAGCAGTACTTC. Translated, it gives CASSGGLAGATYEQYF.

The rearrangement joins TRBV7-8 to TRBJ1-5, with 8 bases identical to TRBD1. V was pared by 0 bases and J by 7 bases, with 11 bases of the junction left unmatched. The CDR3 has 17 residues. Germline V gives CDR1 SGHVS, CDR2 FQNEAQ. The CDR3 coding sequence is TGTGCCAGCAGCTTAGCCAGGACAGGGCCTCGAGAGCAGCCCCAGCATTTT. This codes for CASSLARTGPREQPQHF.

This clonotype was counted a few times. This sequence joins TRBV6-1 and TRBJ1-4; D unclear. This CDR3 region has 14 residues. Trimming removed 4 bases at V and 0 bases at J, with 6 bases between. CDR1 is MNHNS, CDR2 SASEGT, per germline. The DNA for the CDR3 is TGTGCCAGCAGTGTATCCACAACTAATGAAAAACTGTTTTTT. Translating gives CASSVSTTNEKLFF.

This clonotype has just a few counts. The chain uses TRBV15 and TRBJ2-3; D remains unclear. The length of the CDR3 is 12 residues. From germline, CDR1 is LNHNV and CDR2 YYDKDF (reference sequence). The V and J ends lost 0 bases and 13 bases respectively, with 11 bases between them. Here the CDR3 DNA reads TGTGCCACCAGCAGAGACACCCCTCAGAAGTATTTT. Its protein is CATSRDTPQKYF.

CDR3 nucleotide sequence: TGCGCCAGCAGCTCCGGGGACGGGTACTACGAGCAGTACTTC. It yields the protein CASSSGDGYYEQYF. V and J are TRBV5-1 and TRBJ2-7; D might be TRBD1 or TRBD2, each matching 5 bases. Trimming left V 3 bases short and J 3 bases short, with 13 bases between. CDR3 length: 14 amino acids. Germline CDR1 and CDR2: SGHRS and YFSETQ.

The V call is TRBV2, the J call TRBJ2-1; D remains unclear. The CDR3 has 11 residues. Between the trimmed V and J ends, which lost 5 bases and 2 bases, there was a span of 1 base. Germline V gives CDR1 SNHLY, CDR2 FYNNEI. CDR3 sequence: CASSPYNEQFF. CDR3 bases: TGTGCCAGCAGTCCCTACAATGAGCAGTTCTTC.

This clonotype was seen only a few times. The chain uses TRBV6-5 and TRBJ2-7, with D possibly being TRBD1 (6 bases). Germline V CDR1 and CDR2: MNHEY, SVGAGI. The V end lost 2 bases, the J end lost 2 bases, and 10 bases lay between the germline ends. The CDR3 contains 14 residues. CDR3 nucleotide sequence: TGTGCCAGCAGTTACATGGGGGCCCCCTACGAGCAGTACTTC. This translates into CASSYMGAPYEQYF.

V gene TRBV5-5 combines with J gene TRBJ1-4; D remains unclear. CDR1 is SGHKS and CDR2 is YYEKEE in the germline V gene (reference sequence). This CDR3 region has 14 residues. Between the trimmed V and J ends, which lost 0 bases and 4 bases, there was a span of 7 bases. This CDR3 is CASSLERVNEKLFF. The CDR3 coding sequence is TGTGCCAGCAGCTTGGAAAGGGTTAATGAAAAACTGTTTTTT.

The CDR3 spells CSAQRGGTEAFF. DNA of the CDR3: TGCAGCGCGCAGCGGGGGGGGACTGAAGCTTTCTTT. This chain joins TRBV29-1 and TRBJ1-1, with D tentatively TRBD1 (5 bases). The length of the CDR3 is 12 residues. The V gene lost 7 bases and the J gene lost 5 bases, with 14 bases spanning the gap. Germline CDR1 is SQVTM and CDR2 is ANQGSEA.

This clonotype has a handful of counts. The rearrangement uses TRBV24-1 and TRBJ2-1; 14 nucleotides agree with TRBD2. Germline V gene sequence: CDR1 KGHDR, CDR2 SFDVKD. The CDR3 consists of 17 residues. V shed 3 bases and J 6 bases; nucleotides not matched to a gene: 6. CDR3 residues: CATSDTAGTSGGNEQFF. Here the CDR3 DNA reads TGTGCCACCAGTGATACCGCCGGGACTAGCGGGGGCAATGAGCAGTTCTTC.

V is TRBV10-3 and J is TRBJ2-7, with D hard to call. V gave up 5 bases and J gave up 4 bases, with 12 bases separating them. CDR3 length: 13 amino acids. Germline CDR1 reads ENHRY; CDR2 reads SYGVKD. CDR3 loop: CAISTAKGYEQYF. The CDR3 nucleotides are TGTGCCATCAGTACAGCCAAAGGTTACGAGCAGTACTTC.

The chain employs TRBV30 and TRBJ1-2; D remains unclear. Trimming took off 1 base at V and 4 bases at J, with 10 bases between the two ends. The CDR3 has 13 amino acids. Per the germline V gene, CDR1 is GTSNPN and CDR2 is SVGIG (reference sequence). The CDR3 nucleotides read TGTGCCTGGAGTGAGGGAGGGATCTATGGCTACACCTTC. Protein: CAWSEGGIYGYTF.

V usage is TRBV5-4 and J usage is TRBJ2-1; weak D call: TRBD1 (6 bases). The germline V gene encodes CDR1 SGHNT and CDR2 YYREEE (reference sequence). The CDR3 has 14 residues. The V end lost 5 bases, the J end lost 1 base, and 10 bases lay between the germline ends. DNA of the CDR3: TGTGCCAGCAGACGAGGGGGTTCCTACAATGAGCAGTTCTTC. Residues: CASRRGGSYNEQFF.

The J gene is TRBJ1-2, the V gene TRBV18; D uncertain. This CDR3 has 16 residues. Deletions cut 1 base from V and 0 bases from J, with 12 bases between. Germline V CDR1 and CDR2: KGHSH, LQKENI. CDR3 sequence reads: CASSPQSAAANYGYTF. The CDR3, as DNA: TGTGCCAGCTCACCACAGTCAGCGGCTGCTAACTATGGCTACACCTTC. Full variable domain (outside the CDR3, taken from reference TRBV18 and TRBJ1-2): NAGVMQNPRHLVRRRGQEARLRCSPMKGHSHVYWYRQLPEEGLKFMVYLQKENIIDESGMPKERFSAEFPKEGPSILRIQQVVRGDSAAYFCASSPQSAAANYGYTFGSGTRLTVV.

DNA for the CDR3: TGTGCCAGCAGTGACAGTCGAGCGACTGAAGCTTTCTTT. This sequence encodes CASSDSRATEAFF. This chain connects TRBV6-4 to TRBJ1-1; no firm D call. Germline V gives CDR1 MRHNA, CDR2 SNTAGT. There are 13 residues in the CDR3. V was shortened by 2 bases and J by 5 bases, with 9 bases between the two germline ends.

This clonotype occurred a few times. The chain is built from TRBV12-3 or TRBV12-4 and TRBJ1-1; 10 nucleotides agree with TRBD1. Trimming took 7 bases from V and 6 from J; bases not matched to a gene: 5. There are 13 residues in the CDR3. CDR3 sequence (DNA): TGTGCCAGCACCCGGACAGGGGGGGCTGAAGCTTTCTTT. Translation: CASTRTGGAEAFF.